One sample yielded the 20 T cell receptor beta chains listed below, sequenced in a study of T cell responses to AZD1222 COVID-19 vaccine. Profiled with immunoSEQ multiplex PCR; TCRdb holds only in-frame clones, not every one. This sample has 150,000 to 200,000 clones; roughly 93% occur once, and the top ten carry 3.5% to 4.5%. This specimen consisted of peripheral blood, obtained on day 0 of AZD1222 vaccination. All receptors come from an adult in good health.

The chain uses TRBV5-1 and TRBJ1-3, with 8 bases matching TRBD1. The CDR3 contains 17 residues. After removal of 4 bases from V and 3 bases from J, the junction contained 12 bases not matched to a gene. In germline, CDR1 is SGHRS, CDR2 YFSETQ. DNA of the CDR3: TGCGCCAGCAGCGGAATCTCGGACAGGGAACATGGAAACACCATATATTTT. Amino acids: CASSGISDREHGNTIYF.

The chain uses TRBV4-1 and TRBJ2-1; D remains ambiguous. CDR1 and CDR2 from the germline V gene are MGHRA and YSYEKL. This CDR3 is built from 15 residues. V was shortened by 5 bases and J by 9 bases, with 20 bases between the two germline ends. This chain's CDR3 is CASSMLVGAFGEQFF. The CDR3 DNA sequence: TGCGCCAGCAGCATGCTTGTCGGTGCTTTTGGTGAGCAGTTCTTC.

The chain is built from TRBV28 and TRBJ1-2, with 8 positions matching TRBD1. V was clipped by 2 bases and J by 8 bases; unmatched bases: 25. CDR3 length: 20 amino acids. Germline V lookup: CDR1 MDHEN, CDR2 SYDVKM. DNA of the CDR3: TGTGCCAGCAGTTTAGTACGAGGGAGACAGGGGAAACGTGAGGGTTTAGGCTACACCTTC. Translation: CASSLVRGRQGKREGLGYTF.

This clone showed up just once. This chain joins TRBV5-8 and TRBJ1-5, with a possible D match to TRBD1 (6 bases). Trimming stripped 4 bases from V and 7 bases from J, with 18 bases between. The CDR3 length is 15 residues. CDR1 is SGHTS, CDR2 YDEGEE, per germline. This CDR3 is CASSLGQLVRQPQHF. As DNA, the CDR3 is TGTGCCAGCAGCCTAGGACAGCTAGTGAGACAGCCCCAGCATTTT.

The CDR3 bases are TGTGCCAGCAGTTACTCACGACAGGGCACCGGGGAGCTGTTTTTT. Protein: CASSYSRQGTGELFF. The V call is TRBV6-5, the J call TRBJ2-2; 7 bases agree with TRBD1. The V segment lost 0 bases and the J segment 4 bases; nucleotides outside the gene matches: 2. CDR1 and CDR2 from the germline V gene are MNHEY and SVGAGI. The CDR3 is 15 amino acids.

This clone was counted between two and nine times. The rearrangement uses TRBV6-5 and TRBJ1-1; no definite D call. This CDR3 has 14 residues. Per germline, CDR1 MNHEY and CDR2 SVGAGI. Trimming stripped 8 bases from V and 0 bases from J, with 13 bases between. CDR3 amino acids: CASPQDVLNTEAFF. Written as DNA, the CDR3 is TGTGCCAGCCCTCAGGATGTTTTGAACACTGAAGCTTTCTTT.

The chain combines TRBV24-1 with TRBJ2-4; D tentatively fits TRBD1 or TRBD2 (5 bases each). The ends were cut back, 4 bases at V and 0 bases at J, with 24 bases in the middle. The CDR3 is 20 amino acids. The V gene's germline CDR1 is KGHDR and CDR2 SFDVKD. This chain's CDR3 is CATSEPLDSTRLLAKNIQYF. CDR3 nucleotides: TGTGCCACCAGTGAACCACTCGACAGTACAAGACTACTAGCCAAAAACATTCAGTACTTC.

The chain links TRBV19 to TRBJ1-1; D remains unclear. The germline CDR1 and CDR2 sequences are LNHDA and SQIVND (reference sequence). With 2 bases removed from V and 1 base from J, the gap between germline ends came to 5 bases. The CDR3 totals 13 residues. The CDR3 region is CASSIRRNTEAFF. As DNA, the CDR3 is TGTGCCAGTAGTATAAGGAGGAACACTGAAGCTTTCTTT.

This clone showed up just once. J is TRBJ2-2 and V is TRBV11-3, with unresolved D. Germline CDR1 reads SGHNT; CDR2 reads YENEEA. The CDR3 covers 12 residues. V was clipped by 4 bases and J by 6 bases, with 6 bases between them. Written as DNA, the CDR3 is TGTGCCAGCAGCTGGATATCCGGGGAGCTGTTTTTT. It translates to CASSWISGELFF.

This sequence joins TRBV6-5 and TRBJ1-3; 8 bases agree with TRBD1. Looked up from germline, CDR1 is MNHEY and CDR2 is SVGAGI. The trim removed 6 bases at V and 2 bases at J, leaving 3 bases unmatched. The CDR3 totals 14 residues. CDR3 nucleotides: TGTGCCAGCAGCAAACAGGGGGCTGGAAACACCATATATTTT. Translating it yields CASSKQGAGNTIYF.

The chain uses TRBV7-9 and TRBJ1-2, with D unclear. The CDR3 runs 15 residues. V was cut by 6 bases and J by 0 bases, with 14 bases left in between. Germline CDR1 SEHNR, CDR2 FQNEAQ (reference sequence). CDR3 residues: CASSNSSGANYGYTF. CDR3 nucleotides: TGTGCCAGCAGTAACTCCTCCGGAGCTAACTATGGCTACACCTTC.

This rearrangement joins TRBV5-4 to TRBJ1-4; D uncertain. CDR1 and CDR2 (germline): SGHNT, YYREEE (reference sequence). This CDR3 contains 17 residues. Deletions cut 3 bases from V and 0 bases from J, with 15 bases between. The chain's CDR3 is CASSYKFGSATNEKLFF. In DNA form, the CDR3 reads TGTGCCAGCAGCTATAAGTTCGGCAGTGCAACTAATGAAAAACTGTTTTTT.

The V call is TRBV5-6, the J call TRBJ1-2; the match to TRBD1 covers 9 bases. The CDR3 extends over 14 amino acids. V dropped 3 bases and J dropped 6; count of bases not matched to a gene: 6. Germline V gives CDR1 SGHDT, CDR2 YYEEEE. The CDR3 reads CASSWGQGNHGYTF. DNA of the CDR3: TGTGCCAGCAGCTGGGGACAGGGAAACCATGGCTACACCTTC.

V usage is TRBV12-5 and J usage is TRBJ1-5, with 8 bases aligning to TRBD1. This CDR3 spans 15 amino acids. V dropped 6 bases and J dropped 6; count of bases not matched to a gene: 10. Germline CDR1 is LGHNT and CDR2 is FRNRAP. The CDR3 sequence is CASGPTQGAPQPQHF. CDR3 sequence (DNA): TGTGCTAGTGGCCCCACCCAGGGGGCTCCTCAGCCCCAGCATTTT.

This chain links TRBV6-5 with TRBJ1-2; perhaps TRBD1 as D (6 bases). Germline-derived CDR1 and CDR2 are MNHEY and SVGAGI. The V end lost 5 bases, the J end lost 2 bases, and 15 bases lay between the germline ends. The length of the CDR3 is 15 residues. CDR3 protein: CASSPAGDTNYGYTF. The CDR3, as DNA: TGTGCCAGCAGTCCCGCAGGGGACACGAACTATGGCTACACCTTC.

The rearrangement joins TRBV12-3 or TRBV12-4 to TRBJ1-1, with D possibly TRBD1 on 5 matching bases. V dropped 5 bases and J dropped 4 bases, with 11 bases sitting between them. The CDR3 sequence is 13 residues long. The CDR3 bases are TGTGCCAGCAGTCCCCAGGGTAGCACTGAAGCTTTCTTT. It is translated as CASSPQGSTEAFF.

The V and J genes are TRBV5-1 and TRBJ1-1, with D tentatively TRBD1 (6 bases). The germline CDR1 and CDR2 sequences are SGHRS and YFSETQ. The ends were cut back, 3 bases at V and 1 base at J, with 13 bases in the middle. The length of the CDR3 is 15 residues. The CDR3 DNA follows: TGCGCCAGCAGCTCCCTACAGGGTCGGAACACTGAAGCTTTCTTT. It specifies CASSSLQGRNTEAFF.

V and J are TRBV3-1 (or the pseudogene TRBV3-2) and TRBJ2-5; perhaps TRBD2 as D (5 bases). Between the trimmed V and J ends, which lost 5 bases and 0 bases, there was a span of 13 bases. The CDR3 length is 15 residues. Germline CDR1 and CDR2: LGHDT and YNNKEL (reference sequence). Here the CDR3 DNA reads TGTGCCAGCAGCTTAGAGCGGTCCTACCAAGAGACCCAGTACTTC. It specifies CASSLERSYQETQYF.

This clone was observed a single time. The chain is built from TRBV27 and TRBJ1-5; 8 bases line up with TRBD1. This CDR3 contains 17 residues. Unmatched junction bases numbered 7, after V lost 0 bases and J lost 3 bases. CDR1 is MNHEY and CDR2 is SMNVEV in the germline V gene (reference sequence). CDR3 region: CASSLSTGQGTNQPQHF. For the CDR3, the DNA is TGTGCCAGCAGTTTATCAACTGGACAGGGTACCAATCAGCCCCAGCATTTT.

CDR3 loop: CASSQFGTDTGELFF. The CDR3, as DNA: TGTGCCAGCAGCCAATTCGGGACTGACACCGGGGAGCTGTTTTTT. This chain joins TRBV3-1 (or the pseudogene TRBV3-2) and TRBJ2-2, with D possibly TRBD2 on 6 matching bases. The CDR3 length is 15 residues. CDR1 is LGHDT and CDR2 is YNNKEL in the germline V gene (reference sequence). Trimming took 2 bases from V and 3 from J, leaving 10 bases between them.